Sequencing of this T cell receptor beta chain was carried out in a study of cytomegalovirus exposure and HLA in healthy donors. Researchers ran the PCR with 60 Vbeta and 13 Jbeta primers. In the source study's methods: The count from a later analysis was 65 million to 90 million unique TCR beta chains, some 9.9 million of them shared. Using immunoSEQ multiplex PCR, the repertoire was profiled, and TCRdb retains in-frame clones only, with some absent. That table is the source of V, J and clone size, and D and trimming were worked out from the DNA. The data contain 150,000 to 200,000 clones, 75% to 85% of them singletons. V lost 4 bases to trimming and J lost 0 bases, with 21 bases between them. This CDR3 is 18 amino acids long. Looked up from germline, CDR1 is SQVTM and CDR2 is ANQGSEA. Study results and caveats: Prior analysis indicated that the majority of TCR beta V segments exhibited productivity approximately 87% or approximately 30% of the time.

Details on this clone: The antigen is undetermined.

The V gene is TRBV29-1, the J gene TRBJ1-4; D possibly corresponds to TRBD1 (5 bases). This TCR derives from a woman aged 50 to 60 in good health and CMV-seropositive. Material for sequencing was PBMCs. CDR3 sequence reads: CSVVGGGSMDTTNEKLFF. Here the CDR3 DNA reads TGCAGCGTTGTAGGAGGAGGGTCGATGGACACAACTAATGAAAAACTGTTTTTT.